Listed below are T cell receptor beta chains from one sample, sequenced in a study of cytomegalovirus exposure and HLA in healthy donors. Assay used: immunoSEQ multiplex PCR; TCRdb lists only in-frame clones, some missing. The table lists over 100,000 clones, roughly 80% of them singletons. The sequencing input was PBMCs. These receptors came from a man aged 25-45 years in good health and CMV-seropositive. The CDR3 runs from the conserved cysteine through the conserved F or W. Fields, in order: D gene, V gene, clone size, J gene, CDR3 length, CDR3 protein, CDR3 DNA. D genes are given only for firm matches. Clone size is shown for a subset of rows, as once, few, many or a class of expanded clone.

d_gene: -; v_gene: TRBV7-2; abundance: -; j_gene: TRBJ1-5; len: 16; CDR3aa: CASSLVHGAGNQPQHF; CDR3nt: TGTGCCAGCAGCTTAGTACACGGTGCGGGCAATCAGCCCCAGCATTTT
d_gene: TRBD2; v_gene: TRBV30; abundance: -; j_gene: TRBJ2-3; len: 15; CDR3aa: CAWSGLAGLTDTQYF; CDR3nt: TGTGCCTGGAGTGGGCTAGCGGGACTCACAGATACGCAGTATTTT
d_gene: -; v_gene: TRBV2; abundance: -; j_gene: TRBJ1-4; len: 15; CDR3aa: CASSDEDSSNEKLFF; CDR3nt: TGTGCCAGCAGTGACGAAGACAGTTCTAATGAAAAACTGTTTTTT
d_gene: TRBD2; v_gene: TRBV7-2; abundance: -; j_gene: TRBJ2-3; len: 17; CDR3aa: CASSLGALAGDTDTQYF; CDR3nt: TGTGCCAGCAGCTTAGGGGCGCTAGCGGGGGACACAGATACGCAGTATTTT
d_gene: -; v_gene: TRBV10-2; abundance: -; j_gene: TRBJ2-7; len: 14; CDR3aa: CASSESVGVYEQYF; CDR3nt: TGCGCCAGCAGTGAGTCCGTGGGAGTCTACGAGCAGTACTTC
d_gene: -; v_gene: TRBV5-4; abundance: -; j_gene: TRBJ1-3; len: 16; CDR3aa: CASSLAGTPSGNTIYF; CDR3nt: TGTGCCAGCAGCCTGGCCGGGACACCCTCTGGAAACACCATATATTTT
d_gene: -; v_gene: TRBV19; abundance: -; j_gene: TRBJ2-1; len: 17; CDR3aa: CASSTSLAANYRNEQFF; CDR3nt: TGTGCCAGTAGTACCTCCCTGGCAGCCAATTACAGAAATGAGCAGTTCTTC
d_gene: -; v_gene: TRBV5-1; abundance: -; j_gene: TRBJ2-1; len: 14; CDR3aa: CASSLEVGLNEQFF; CDR3nt: TGCGCCAGCAGCTTGGAGGTGGGGCTCAATGAGCAGTTCTTC
d_gene: -; v_gene: TRBV6-5; abundance: few; j_gene: TRBJ1-1; len: 12; CDR3aa: CASSARTVFRLF; CDR3nt: TGTGCCAGCAGCGCCCGGACAGTATTTCGCCTCTTT
d_gene: TRBD2; v_gene: TRBV6-1; abundance: -; j_gene: TRBJ2-7; len: 14; CDR3aa: CASSEARGGYEQYF; CDR3nt: TGTGCCAGCAGTGAAGCGCGGGGGGGCTACGAGCAGTACTTC
d_gene: -; v_gene: TRBV10-3; abundance: -; j_gene: TRBJ2-1; len: 15; CDR3aa: CAISETIETWAEQFF; CDR3nt: TGTGCCATCAGTGAGACCATAGAAACCTGGGCTGAGCAGTTCTTC
d_gene: -; v_gene: TRBV7-5; abundance: once; j_gene: TRBJ2-3; len: 15; CDR3aa: CVRSSSGRNTDTQYF; CDR3nt: TGTGTCAGAAGCTCTAGCGGGCGGAACACAGATACGCAGTATTTT
d_gene: TRBD1; v_gene: TRBV10-3; abundance: -; j_gene: TRBJ1-1; len: 14; CDR3aa: CAISSGTGDTEAFF; CDR3nt: TGTGCCATCAGTTCCGGGACAGGGGACACTGAAGCTTTCTTT
d_gene: -; v_gene: TRBV5-8; abundance: -; j_gene: TRBJ2-5; len: 16; CDR3aa: CASSLYRQVAQETQYF; CDR3nt: TGTGCCAGCAGTTTATACAGACAGGTCGCCCAAGAGACCCAGTACTTC
d_gene: TRBD2; v_gene: TRBV2; abundance: -; j_gene: TRBJ2-2; len: 17; CDR3aa: CASSTRRTSGGGGELFF; CDR3nt: TGTGCCAGCAGTACTAGAAGGACTAGCGGGGGCGGCGGGGAGCTGTTTTTT
d_gene: TRBD2; v_gene: TRBV6-1; abundance: -; j_gene: TRBJ2-7; len: 17; CDR3aa: CASSDVPGTSGPYEQYF; CDR3nt: TGTGCCAGCAGTGACGTCCCCGGGACTAGCGGCCCCTACGAGCAGTACTTC
d_gene: -; v_gene: TRBV11-1; abundance: -; j_gene: TRBJ1-1; len: 14; CDR3aa: CASSPGGPNTEAFF; CDR3nt: TGTGCCAGCAGCCCAGGAGGACCGAACACTGAAGCTTTCTTT
d_gene: -; v_gene: TRBV30; abundance: -; j_gene: TRBJ1-3; len: 14; CDR3aa: CAWSAGISGNTIYF; CDR3nt: TGTGCCTGGAGTGCCGGGATCTCTGGAAACACCATATATTTT
d_gene: TRBD2; v_gene: TRBV7-2; abundance: -; j_gene: TRBJ2-1; len: 14; CDR3aa: CASSLRGRAHEQFF; CDR3nt: TGTGCCAGCAGCTTGCGGGGGAGGGCACATGAGCAGTTCTTC
d_gene: -; v_gene: TRBV7-9; abundance: -; j_gene: TRBJ1-1; len: 13; CDR3aa: CASSPGRVTEAFF; CDR3nt: TGTGCCAGCAGCCCAGGCCGCGTAACTGAAGCTTTCTTT
d_gene: TRBD1; v_gene: TRBV4-2; abundance: -; j_gene: TRBJ2-5; len: 16; CDR3aa: CASSSLTGEDGETQYF; CDR3nt: TGTGCCAGCAGCTCCCTGACAGGGGAGGATGGAGAGACCCAGTACTTC
d_gene: TRBD1; v_gene: TRBV6-1; abundance: -; j_gene: TRBJ1-2; len: 14; CDR3aa: CASSVPQGAYGYTF; CDR3nt: TGTGCCAGCAGTGTTCCACAGGGGGCGTATGGCTACACCTTC
d_gene: -; v_gene: TRBV11-2; abundance: -; j_gene: TRBJ1-2; len: 14; CDR3aa: CASSLGRGTYGYTF; CDR3nt: TGTGCCAGCAGCTTAGGGCGGGGGACCTATGGCTACACCTTC
d_gene: -; v_gene: TRBV30; abundance: -; j_gene: TRBJ1-2; len: 12; CDR3aa: CAWSAGGYGYTF; CDR3nt: TGTGCCTGGAGTGCCGGGGGCTATGGCTACACCTTC
d_gene: TRBD2; v_gene: TRBV2; abundance: -; j_gene: TRBJ2-1; len: 13; CDR3aa: CASERDWNNEQFF; CDR3nt: TGTGCCAGCGAGCGGGATTGGAACAATGAGCAGTTCTTC
d_gene: -; v_gene: TRBV28; abundance: few; j_gene: TRBJ1-5; len: 14; CDR3aa: CASSPGQSGQPQHF; CDR3nt: TGTGCCAGCAGTCCCGGACAGAGCGGTCAGCCCCAGCATTTT
d_gene: -; v_gene: TRBV19; abundance: -; j_gene: TRBJ1-2; len: 14; CDR3aa: CASSPPRSLGGYTF; CDR3nt: TGTGCCAGTAGTCCCCCTCGGTCTCTAGGCGGCTACACCTTC
d_gene: -; v_gene: TRBV19; abundance: -; j_gene: TRBJ2-3; len: 14; CDR3aa: CASSIIAGTDTQYF; CDR3nt: TGTGCCAGTAGTATAATCGCGGGGACAGATACGCAGTATTTT
d_gene: -; v_gene: TRBV2; abundance: -; j_gene: TRBJ1-2; len: 12; CDR3aa: CASSEAFFGYTF; CDR3nt: TGTGCCAGCAGTGAAGCGTTCTTTGGCTACACCTTC
d_gene: TRBD1; v_gene: TRBV5-1; abundance: -; j_gene: TRBJ2-5; len: 15; CDR3aa: CASSLKTGGAETQYF; CDR3nt: TGCGCCAGCAGCTTGAAGACAGGGGGCGCAGAGACCCAGTACTTC
d_gene: TRBD1; v_gene: TRBV13; abundance: -; j_gene: TRBJ1-2; len: 13; CDR3aa: CASSPGGADGYTF; CDR3nt: TGTGCCAGCAGCCCAGGGGGCGCCGATGGCTACACCTTC
d_gene: TRBD2; v_gene: TRBV2; abundance: -; j_gene: TRBJ2-3; len: 16; CDR3aa: CASSVGSSGGTDTQYF; CDR3nt: TGTGCCAGCAGTGTTGGCTCTAGCGGGGGCACAGATACGCAGTATTTT
d_gene: -; v_gene: TRBV28; abundance: -; j_gene: TRBJ1-2; len: 14; CDR3aa: CASSLGHRGYGYTF; CDR3nt: TGTGCCAGCAGTTTGGGGCACCGCGGCTATGGCTACACCTTC
d_gene: TRBD1; v_gene: TRBV2; abundance: -; j_gene: TRBJ1-6; len: 16; CDR3aa: CASSEATDRDNSPLHF; CDR3nt: TGTGCCAGCAGTGAAGCTACGGACAGGGATAATTCACCCCTCCACTTT
d_gene: TRBD1; v_gene: TRBV10-3; abundance: -; j_gene: TRBJ1-1; len: 14; CDR3aa: CAISQGQENTEAFF; CDR3nt: TGTGCCATCAGTCAGGGACAGGAGAACACTGAAGCTTTCTTT
d_gene: -; v_gene: TRBV6-5; abundance: -; j_gene: TRBJ1-6; len: 14; CDR3aa: CASSYSSVSGPLHF; CDR3nt: TGTGCCAGCAGTTACTCTTCCGTCAGCGGTCCCCTCCACTTT
d_gene: -; v_gene: TRBV28; abundance: -; j_gene: TRBJ2-7; len: 11; CDR3aa: CASRRNYEQYF; CDR3nt: TGTGCCAGCAGGAGAAACTACGAGCAGTACTTC
d_gene: TRBD1; v_gene: TRBV27; abundance: few; j_gene: TRBJ1-2; len: 17; CDR3aa: CASSKGTGGLTLYGYTF; CDR3nt: TGTGCCAGCAGTAAGGGGACAGGGGGTCTCACACTTTATGGCTACACCTTC
d_gene: TRBD1; v_gene: TRBV5-1; abundance: -; j_gene: TRBJ1-3; len: 14; CDR3aa: CASSQGARGNTIYF; CDR3nt: TGCGCCAGCAGTCAGGGGGCGCGTGGAAACACCATATATTTT
d_gene: -; v_gene: TRBV5-4; abundance: -; j_gene: TRBJ1-2; len: 16; CDR3aa: CASSLGAEPEYYGYTF; CDR3nt: TGTGCCAGCAGCCTTGGCGCGGAGCCCGAATACTATGGCTACACCTTC
d_gene: TRBD1; v_gene: TRBV7-6; abundance: -; j_gene: TRBJ1-1; len: 16; CDR3aa: CASSLGQGTYQPEAFF; CDR3nt: TGTGCCAGCAGCTTGGGACAGGGGACGTATCAGCCCGAAGCTTTCTTT
d_gene: -; v_gene: TRBV2; abundance: -; j_gene: TRBJ2-5; len: 15; CDR3aa: CASSARQAFWETQYF; CDR3nt: TGTGCCAGCAGTGCCCGACAGGCTTTCTGGGAGACCCAGTACTTC
d_gene: TRBD1; v_gene: TRBV11-2; abundance: -; j_gene: TRBJ2-2; len: 16; CDR3aa: CASSFGRGYETGELFF; CDR3nt: TGTGCCAGCAGCTTTGGCAGGGGGTATGAAACCGGGGAGCTGTTTTTT
d_gene: TRBD2; v_gene: TRBV11-3; abundance: -; j_gene: TRBJ2-1; len: 17; CDR3aa: CASSHGLAGELRGEQFF; CDR3nt: TGTGCCAGCAGTCACGGACTAGCGGGAGAATTGCGGGGTGAGCAGTTCTTC
d_gene: -; v_gene: TRBV30; abundance: -; j_gene: TRBJ2-7; len: 14; CDR3aa: CAWSVKSGSYEQYF; CDR3nt: TGTGCCTGGAGTGTAAAATCCGGTTCCTACGAGCAGTACTTC